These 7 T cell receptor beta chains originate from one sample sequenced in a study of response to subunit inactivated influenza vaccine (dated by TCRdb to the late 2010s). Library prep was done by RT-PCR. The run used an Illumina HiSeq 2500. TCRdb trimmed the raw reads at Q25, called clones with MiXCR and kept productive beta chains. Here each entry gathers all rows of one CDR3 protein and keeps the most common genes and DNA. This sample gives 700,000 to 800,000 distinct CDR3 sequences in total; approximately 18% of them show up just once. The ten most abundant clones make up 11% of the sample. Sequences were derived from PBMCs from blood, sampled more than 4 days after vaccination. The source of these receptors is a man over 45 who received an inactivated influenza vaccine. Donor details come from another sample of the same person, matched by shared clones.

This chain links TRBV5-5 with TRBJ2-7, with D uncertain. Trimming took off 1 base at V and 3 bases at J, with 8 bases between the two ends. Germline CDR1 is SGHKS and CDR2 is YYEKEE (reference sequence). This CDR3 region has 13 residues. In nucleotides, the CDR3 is TGTGCCAGCAGCTTGAGCCAGATCTACGAGCAGTACTTC. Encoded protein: CASSLSQIYEQYF. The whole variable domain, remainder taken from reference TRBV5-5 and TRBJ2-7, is DAGVTQSPTHLIKTRGQQVTLRCSPISGHKSVSWYQQVLGQGPQFIFQYYEKEERGRGNFPDRFSARQFPNYSSELNVNALLLGDSALYLCASSLSQIYEQYFGPGTRLTVT.

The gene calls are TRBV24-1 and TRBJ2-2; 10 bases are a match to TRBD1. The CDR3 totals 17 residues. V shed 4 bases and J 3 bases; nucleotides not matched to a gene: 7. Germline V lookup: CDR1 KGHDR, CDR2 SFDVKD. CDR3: CATSDPGTGDDTGELFF. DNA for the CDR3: TGTGCCACCAGTGACCCCGGGACAGGGGACGACACCGGGGAGCTGTTTTTT.

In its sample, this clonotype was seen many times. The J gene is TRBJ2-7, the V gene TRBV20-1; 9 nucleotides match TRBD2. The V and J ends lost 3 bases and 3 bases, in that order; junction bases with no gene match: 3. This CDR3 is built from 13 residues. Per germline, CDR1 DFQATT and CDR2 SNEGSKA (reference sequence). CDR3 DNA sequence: TGCAGTGCTAGTGCAGCGGGAGGCTACGAGCAGTACTTC. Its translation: CSASAAGGYEQYF.

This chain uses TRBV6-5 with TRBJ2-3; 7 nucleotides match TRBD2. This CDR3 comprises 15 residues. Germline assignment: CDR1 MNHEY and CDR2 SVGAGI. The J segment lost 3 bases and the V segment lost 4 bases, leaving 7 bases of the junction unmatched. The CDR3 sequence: CASSSWSSGTDTQYF. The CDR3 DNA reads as TGTGCCAGCAGTTCGTGGTCTAGCGGAACAGATACGCAGTATTTT.

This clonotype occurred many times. The chain's CDR3 is CASSPNRDTLNTEAFF. For the CDR3, the DNA is TGTGCCAGCTCGCCAAATCGGGACACTTTGAACACTGAAGCTTTCTTT. The chain is built from TRBV18 and TRBJ1-1, with a weak D call TRBD1 (6 bases). This CDR3 comprises 16 residues. The V end lost 6 bases, the J end lost 0 bases, and 17 bases lay between the germline ends. Germline CDR1 KGHSH, CDR2 LQKENI.

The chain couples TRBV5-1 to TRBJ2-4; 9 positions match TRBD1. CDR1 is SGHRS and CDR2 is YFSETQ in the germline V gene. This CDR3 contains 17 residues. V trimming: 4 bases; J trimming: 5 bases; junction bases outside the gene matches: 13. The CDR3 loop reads CASSLLPGQGFQNIQYF. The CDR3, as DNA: TGCGCCAGCAGCCTACTACCGGGACAGGGTTTCCAAAACATTCAGTACTTC.

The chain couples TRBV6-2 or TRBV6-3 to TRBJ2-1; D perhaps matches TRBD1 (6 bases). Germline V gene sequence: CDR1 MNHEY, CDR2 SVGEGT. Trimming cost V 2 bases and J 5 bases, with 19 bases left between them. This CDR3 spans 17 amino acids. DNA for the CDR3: TGTGCCAGCAGTTACCCCCAAGGTTTGGGGGCACACAATGAGCAGTTCTTC. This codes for CASSYPQGLGAHNEQFF.